Each of the 11 T cell receptor beta chains below was sequenced from the same sample in a study of response to subunit inactivated influenza vaccine. MiXCR, applied by TCRdb to the RT-PCR reads, yields one record per CDR3 protein. The sample has some 600,000 distinct CDR3 sequences, 14% seen once. Sample: PBMCs from blood, taken approximately 15 days before vaccination. The source of these receptors is a man aged 50 to 59 who received an inactivated influenza vaccine.

CDR3 in DNA: TGTGCCAGCAGTTTAACGTGGGGGGCGCAAGGCTACACCTTC. Translation gives CASSLTWGAQGYTF. The chain links TRBV28 to TRBJ1-2; tentative D call: TRBD1 (6 bases). The CDR3 covers 14 residues. The germline gives CDR1 MDHEN, CDR2 SYDVKM. V lost 2 bases to trimming and J lost 8 bases, with 15 bases between them.

This clonotype appeared many times. This rearrangement joins TRBV20-1 to TRBJ1-6, with 9 nucleotides matching TRBD1. V lost 5 bases and J lost 7; bases outside the gene matches: 12. Germline V gives CDR1 DFQATT, CDR2 SNEGSKA (reference sequence). This CDR3 comprises 16 residues. CDR3 amino acids: CSAASGTGISNSPLHF. CDR3 sequence (DNA): TGCAGTGCTGCCTCCGGGACAGGGATTTCAAATTCACCCCTCCACTTT.

The CDR3 spells CASRDLRRPSTDTQYF. CDR3 DNA sequence: TGTGCCAGCAGAGACCTTAGAAGGCCGAGCACAGATACGCAGTATTTT. The chain couples TRBV6-1 to TRBJ2-3; D remains unclear. The germline V gene has CDR1 MNHNS and CDR2 SASEGT. This CDR3 is 16 amino acids long. Trimming took 6 bases from V and 0 from J, leaving 16 bases between them.

The chain employs TRBV20-1 and TRBJ1-2; a possible D gene is TRBD1 (6 bases). V shed 6 bases and J shed 4 bases, with 18 bases lying between them. CDR1 and CDR2 (germline): DFQATT, SNEGSKA (reference sequence). CDR3 length: 14 residues. CDR3 in amino acids: CSAYTGKGPYGYTF. The DNA of the CDR3 is TGCAGTGCCTATACAGGGAAAGGCCCCTATGGCTACACCTTC.

The V and J genes are TRBV6-2 or TRBV6-3 and TRBJ2-2; 10 nucleotides line up with TRBD1. The germline gives CDR1 MNHEY, CDR2 SVGEGT. V lost 5 bases, J lost 13 bases, and 16 bases stayed unmatched. CDR3 length: 16 amino acids. In DNA, the CDR3 is TGTGCCAGCAGTACCCCACGACAGGGGGCAATGGGAGTGCTGTTTTTT. Protein: CASSTPRQGAMGVLFF.

The chain recombines TRBV10-3 with TRBJ2-3; weak D call: TRBD1 (5 bases). This CDR3 region has 15 residues. Germline CDR1 and CDR2: ENHRY and SYGVKD. The V gene lost 3 bases and the J gene lost 1 base, with 11 bases spanning the gap. The DNA of the CDR3 is TGTGCCATCAGTGACCCCTCCAGGGGCACAGATACGCAGTATTTT. Its protein is CAISDPSRGTDTQYF.

The V gene is TRBV20-1, the J gene TRBJ2-1, with TRBD2 matching 12 bases. The CDR3 totals 18 residues. With 1 base clipped from V and 2 bases from J, the junction kept 9 bases outside the gene matches. In germline, CDR1 is DFQATT, CDR2 SNEGSKA (reference sequence). The CDR3 loop reads CSARGQERLAGAYNEQFF. The CDR3, as DNA: TGCAGTGCTAGAGGTCAAGAACGACTAGCGGGAGCCTACAATGAGCAGTTCTTC.

V usage is TRBV5-1 and J usage is TRBJ1-1; D ambiguous. CDR3 length: 14 residues. The germline V gene encodes CDR1 SGHRS and CDR2 YFSETQ. Trimming pared 4 bases from V and 1 base from J, leaving 11 bases between. As DNA, the CDR3 is TGCGCCAGCAGCACCGACCTTCCGAACACTGAAGCTTTCTTT. Protein: CASSTDLPNTEAFF. The variable domain in full, completed from reference TRBV5-1 and TRBJ1-1, reads KAGVTQTPRYLIKTRGQQVTLSCSPISGHRSVSWYQQTPGQGLQFLFEYFSETQRNKGNFPGRFSGRQFSNSRSEMNVSTLELGDSALYLCASSTDLPNTEAFFGQGTRLTVV.

The chain has TRBV7-2 and TRBJ2-4, with 13 bases aligning to TRBD2. J was trimmed by 6 bases and V by 10 bases; bases with no gene match: 6. The length of the CDR3 is 14 residues. CDR1 is SGHTA, CDR2 FQGNSA, per germline. The CDR3 protein is CATQLAGGANIQYF. The CDR3 nucleotides are TGTGCCACACAACTAGCGGGAGGGGCAAACATTCAGTACTTC.

This clonotype has more than one count but fewer than ten. A much larger clone differs by one base, so this may be a read error. The J gene is TRBJ2-2, the V gene TRBV11-2; 8 bases align to TRBD2. J was trimmed by 1 base and V by 2 bases; bases with no gene match: 3. This CDR3 spans 16 amino acids. Germline CDR1 is SGHAT and CDR2 is FQNNGV. The CDR3 region has the DNA TGTGCCAGCAGCTTAAGCGGGGGCCAGAACACCGGGGAGCTGTTTTTT. As protein: CASSLSGGQNTGELFF. Full variable domain (missing parts from reference TRBV11-2 and TRBJ2-2): EAGVAQSPRYKIIEKRQSVAFWCNPISGHATLYWYQQILGQGPKLLIQFQNNGVVDDSQLPKDRFSAERLKGVDSTLKIQPAKLEDSAVYLCASSLSGGQNTGELFFGEGSRLTVL.

This clonotype was counted only a few times. The chain joins TRBV12-3 or TRBV12-4 to TRBJ2-1; D might be TRBD1 (6 bases). V was shortened by 6 bases and J by 2 bases, with 8 bases between the two germline ends. The CDR3 covers 13 residues. CDR3 coding DNA: TGTGCCAGCAGAAGGGACACCTACAATGAGCAGTTCTTC. Translating gives CASRRDTYNEQFF.